One sample yielded the 2 T cell receptor delta chains listed below, sequenced in a study of γδ T cells in repeated Plasmodium falciparum infection. Gammadelta T cells were flow-sorted from PBMC into Vgamma9/Vdelta2+ and Vdelta2-negative populations for bulk analysis. TCRdb reran clone calling via CATT on the multiplex PCR reads. The sample shows about 48,000 delta-chain clones, 1.6% of them seen only once. Specimen: gamma-delta T cells from blood. These receptors all stem from a pool of human donors (malaria-infected and uninfected, not separated).

This clone was seen many times. A clone one base away is much larger, so this may be a read error. The sample has other DNA sequences that encode this CDR3 too. The chain uses TRDV1 and TRDJ1; perhaps TRDD2 as D (5 bases). The CDR3 extends over 18 amino acids. The V end lost 5 bases, the J end lost 4 bases, and 26 bases lay between the germline ends. The V gene's germline CDR1 is TSWWSYY and CDR2 QGS. In DNA form, the CDR3 reads TGTGCTCTTGGGAAGCCAATTCCTCCGCGGGTGCCTCTCGATAAACTCATCTTT. Its translation is CALGKPIPPRVPLDKLIF.

This clone appeared many times. A much larger clone differs from this one at a single base, so this may be a read error. Other nucleotide sequences from this sample produce the same CDR3. V is TRDV1 and J is TRDJ1, with 9 bases matching TRDD2. The V gene's germline CDR1 is TSWWSYY and CDR2 QGS. V shed 3 bases and J 1 base; nucleotides not matched to a gene: 15. The CDR3 covers 19 residues. The DNA of the CDR3 is TGTGCTCTTGGGGACCCTTCCTACGCTGGTGGATTCGCCACCGATAAACTCATCTTT. Translating it yields CALGDPSYAGGFATDKLIF.